One and the same sample provided the 18 T cell receptor beta chains below, sequenced in a study of long-term antiretroviral therapy in people with HIV. Researchers ran immunoSEQ v3.0 at survey level. Some clones are missing from TCRdb's copy, which holds only in-frame ones; the method was immunoSEQ multiplex PCR. The sample lists about 17,000 clones; roughly nine tenths were seen once. The sample in question was unsorted PBMCs, obtained 0.3 years after starting antiretroviral therapy. These receptors came from a man aged 55 to 69 with HIV.

V and J are TRBV5-1 and TRBJ1-2; D may be TRBD1 (5 bases). The germline CDR1 and CDR2 sequences are SGHRS and YFSETQ. This CDR3 has 16 amino acids. The V end lost 0 bases, the J end lost 8 bases, and 20 bases lay between the germline ends. The CDR3 region has the DNA TGCGCCAGCAGCTTGGGGGACGGGGGTTTTTTCGGCGGCTACACCTTC. It specifies CASSLGDGGFFGGYTF.

The chain links TRBV6-5 to TRBJ2-7; D might be TRBD1 (5 bases). V shed 0 bases and J shed 6 bases, with 9 bases lying between them. This CDR3 has 13 amino acids. Germline V gives CDR1 MNHEY, CDR2 SVGAGI. CDR3 in amino acids: CASSYSRGFEQYF. The CDR3 DNA reads TGTGCCAGCAGTTACTCAAGGGGTTTCGAGCAGTACTTC.

The sample holds a few counts of this clone. The chain couples TRBV7-2 to TRBJ1-3; D possibly corresponds to TRBD1 (6 bases). The germline V gene encodes CDR1 SGHTA and CDR2 FQGNSA. V was trimmed by 6 bases and J by 4 bases, leaving 13 bases between them. The CDR3 is made up of 14 amino acids. This CDR3 reads CASRPTGIGNTIYF. CDR3 bases: TGTGCCAGCAGGCCCACAGGGATAGGAAACACCATATATTTT.

This clone was counted a few times. V and J are TRBV7-3 and TRBJ2-2; tentatively, D is TRBD1 (6 bases). Germline lookup yields CDR1 SGHTA and CDR2 FQGTGA. V lost 5 bases, J lost 5 bases, and 9 bases lay in between. This CDR3 contains 13 residues. The CDR3 region has the DNA TGTGCCAGCAGCAACAGGGAAACCGGGGAGCTGTTTTTT. It encodes CASSNRETGELFF.

V gene TRBV7-2 combines with J gene TRBJ2-3, with D possibly being TRBD1 (5 bases). The CDR3 extends over 13 amino acids. Germline V lookup: CDR1 SGHTA, CDR2 FQGNSA. Between the trimmed V and J ends, which lost 6 bases and 4 bases, there was a span of 11 bases. The CDR3 spells CASSSTTADTQYF. Written as DNA, the CDR3 is TGTGCCAGCAGTTCAACGACAGCAGATACGCAGTATTTT.

The J gene is TRBJ1-6, the V gene TRBV11-2, with TRBD1 as a possible D gene (6 bases). The ends were cut back, 1 base at V and 8 bases at J, with 15 bases in the middle. Germline CDR1 SGHAT, CDR2 FQNNGV. The CDR3 totals 16 residues. The CDR3 DNA is TGTGCCAGCAGCTTAGTAGGCGACAGGTATCATTCACCCCTCCACTTT. Protein: CASSLVGDRYHSPLHF.

This clone was counted only a few times. This chain links TRBV7-3 with TRBJ1-2; 7 positions match TRBD1. CDR1 and CDR2 from the germline V gene are SGHTA and FQGTGA. The V and J ends lost 6 bases and 3 bases, in that order; junction bases with no gene match: 10. CDR3 size: 15 residues. The CDR3 bases are TGTGCCAGCAGTTTATCAGGGGGGATAGACTATGGCTACACCTTC. Protein product: CASSLSGGIDYGYTF. Filled out from reference TRBV7-3 and TRBJ1-2, the complete variable domain reads GAGVSQTPSNKVTEKGKYVELRCDPISGHTALYWYRQSLGQGPEFLIYFQGTGAADDSGLPNDRFFAVRPEGSVSTLKIQRTERGDSAVYLCASSLSGGIDYGYTFGSGTRLTVV.

This rearrangement joins TRBV4-1 to TRBJ2-1, with D possibly matching TRBD2 (6 bases). Trimming took off 3 bases at V and 7 bases at J, with 19 bases between the two ends. Per germline, CDR1 MGHRA and CDR2 YSYEKL. There are 16 residues in the CDR3. The CDR3, as DNA: TGCGCCAGCAGCCAGCATAGCGGTTCGGCTAGGAATGAGCAGTTCTTC. Protein product: CASSQHSGSARNEQFF.

This chain links TRBV2 with TRBJ1-2, with a weak D call TRBD1 (5 bases). The CDR3 length is 14 residues. V shed 11 bases and J shed 3 bases, with 19 bases lying between them. Germline V CDR1 and CDR2: SNHLY, FYNNEI. The CDR3 region has the DNA TGTGCCGGCAAGGACGACAGTACCTACTATGGCTACACCTTC. Translating gives CAGKDDSTYYGYTF. Drawing the rest from reference TRBV2 and TRBJ1-2, the complete variable domain is EPEVTQTPSHQVTQMGQEVILRCVPISNHLYFYWYRQILGQKVEFLVSFYNNEISEKSEIFDDQFSVERPDGSNFTLKIRSTKLEDSAMYFCAGKDDSTYYGYTFGSGTRLTVV.

This sequence joins TRBV5-1 and TRBJ2-7; TRBD2 matches at 8 bases. V shed 7 bases, J shed 2 bases, and the junction held 2 bases outside the gene matches. The CDR3 consists of 12 residues. Germline assignment: CDR1 SGHRS and CDR2 YFSETQ. The CDR3 DNA follows: TGCGCCAGCCGGGAGGGGCCCTACGAGCAGTACTTC. The encoded protein is CASREGPYEQYF.

The chain uses TRBV9 and TRBJ2-7; D is undetermined. The CDR3 runs to 12 residues. The V end was cut by 3 bases, the J end by 4 bases, with 8 bases between. Germline V CDR1 and CDR2: SGDLS, YYNGEE. This CDR3 reads CASSGDGYEQYF. Here the CDR3 DNA reads TGTGCCAGCAGCGGAGACGGATACGAGCAGTACTTC. Full variable domain (rest looked up from reference TRBV9 and TRBJ2-7): DSGVTQTPKHLITATGQRVTLRCSPRSGDLSVYWYQQSLDQGLQFLIQYYNGEERAKGNILERFSAQQFPDLHSELNLSSLELGDSALYFCASSGDGYEQYFGPGTRLTVT.

This clone occurred once. The same CDR3 is also encoded by other DNA sequences in this sample. V usage is TRBV4-2 and J usage is TRBJ2-1; TRBD2 aligns across 7 bases. The CDR3 has 17 amino acids. Unmatched junction bases numbered 7, after V lost 1 base and J lost 1 base. CDR1 is LGHNA and CDR2 is YNFKEQ in the germline V gene. CDR3 nucleotides: TGTGCCAGCAGCCAAGTATCAGCCGGGGGGTCCTACAATGAGCAGTTCTTC. It translates to CASSQVSAGGSYNEQFF.

This chain links TRBV7-7 with TRBJ2-5; D may match TRBD1 or TRBD2 (5 bases each). Germline assignment: CDR1 SSHAT and CDR2 FNYEAQ (reference sequence). This CDR3 has 13 residues. V was pared by 3 bases and J by 7 bases, with 12 bases between. CDR3: CASSLGDQRTQYF. CDR3 sequence (DNA): TGTGCCAGCAGCTTGGGGGATCAACGGACCCAGTACTTC.

J is TRBJ1-2 and V is TRBV13; TRBD1 matches 12 bases. The CDR3 sequence is 17 residues long. CDR1 and CDR2 (germline): PRHDT, FYEKMQ (reference sequence). V was clipped by 5 bases and J by 8 bases; unmatched bases: 15. The CDR3 nucleotides read TGTGCCAGCAGCCCTCACCCCCGGGACAGGGGGCTTAGCGGCTACACCTTC. It encodes CASSPHPRDRGLSGYTF.

This rearrangement joins TRBV9 to TRBJ1-1; D is unclear. The V end was cut by 4 bases, the J end by 0 bases, with 7 bases between. Germline assignment: CDR1 SGDLS and CDR2 YYNGEE. The length of the CDR3 is 13 residues. The CDR3 region is CASSSGLNTEAFF. CDR3 sequence (DNA): TGTGCCAGCAGCTCCGGGTTGAACACTGAAGCTTTCTTT.

This clone was seen a single time. The chain is built from TRBV9 and TRBJ2-2, with 9 bases identical to TRBD2. The length of the CDR3 is 14 residues. Germline V gene sequence: CDR1 SGDLS, CDR2 YYNGEE. J was trimmed by 7 bases and V by 5 bases; bases with no gene match: 6. As DNA, the CDR3 is TGTGCCAGCAGGATAGCGGGAGAGGGCGGGGAGCTGTTTTTT. Translation gives CASRIAGEGGELFF.

V usage is TRBV6-6 and J usage is TRBJ2-3; 7 positions match TRBD2. The CDR3 covers 14 residues. V shed 2 bases and J 5 bases; nucleotides not matched to a gene: 4. The germline V gene has CDR1 MNHNY and CDR2 SVGAGI (reference sequence). This CDR3 is CASSYLAAQDTQYF. As DNA, the CDR3 is TGTGCCAGCAGTTACCTAGCGGCCCAAGATACGCAGTATTTT.

The V gene is TRBV7-9, the J gene TRBJ1-4; 11 nucleotides agree with TRBD1. Trimming at V came to 5 bases and at J to 12 bases, leaving 8 bases not matched to a gene. This CDR3 has 14 amino acids. Per the germline V gene, CDR1 is SEHNR and CDR2 is FQNEAQ (reference sequence). DNA for the CDR3: TGTGCCAGCAGCCTGGGGACAGGGGGAACGGAACTGTTTTTT. Translating gives CASSLGTGGTELFF.